Below, 20 T cell receptor beta chains from the same sample are listed, as sequenced in a study of shared clonotypes between healthy human individuals. Sequencing was performed with immunoSEQ multiplex PCR; in TCRdb, only in-frame clones are kept and a portion is missing. The sample lists 550,000 to 750,000 clones; 90% to 95% were seen once. CD45RO-negative cells were positively selected for CCR7, leaving out terminally differentiated effector memory CD45RA+ cells. Sequenced sample: naive CD8+ T cells sorted from blood. These receptors were taken from a man in his thirties or forties in good health.

The count of this clone is one. The genes are TRBV7-3 and TRBJ2-1; D unresolved. CDR1 is SGHTA and CDR2 is FQGTGA in the germline V gene. The CDR3 extends over 12 amino acids. Trimming left V 4 bases short and J 6 bases short, with 7 bases between. In nucleotides, the CDR3 is TGTGCCAGCAGCTCCCAGTTCAATGAGCAGTTCTTC. Translated, it gives CASSSQFNEQFF.

The rearrangement joins TRBV4-1 to TRBJ2-1, with D possibly matching TRBD1 (5 bases). The length of the CDR3 is 18 residues. The germline V gene encodes CDR1 MGHRA and CDR2 YSYEKL. The germline V and J ends were trimmed by 4 bases and 3 bases, with 22 bases remaining between them. This CDR3 reads CASSLFPDDSVNYNEQFF. The CDR3 bases are TGCGCCAGCAGCCTCTTTCCCGACGACAGCGTCAACTACAATGAGCAGTTCTTC.

The chain links TRBV25-1 to TRBJ2-1; perhaps TRBD1 as D (6 bases). CDR1 MGHDK and CDR2 SYGVNS come from the germline V gene. The V end was cut by 5 bases, the J end by 0 bases, with 17 bases between. This CDR3 contains 17 residues. This CDR3 reads CASSTQLDRSSYNEQFF. In nucleotides, the CDR3 is TGTGCCAGCAGTACACAACTGGACAGATCCTCCTACAATGAGCAGTTCTTC.

The V gene is TRBV18, the J gene TRBJ2-2; D is possibly TRBD1 (6 bases). Per the germline V gene, CDR1 is KGHSH and CDR2 is LQKENI. CDR3 length equals 14 residues. The V end was cut by 8 bases, the J end by 16 bases, with 26 bases between. The CDR3 DNA reads TGTGCCAGCCAACCATTGACAGGCGGCGGCGGTCAGTTTTTT. Its protein is CASQPLTGGGGQFF.

Of note for this clone: One end of the junction fails to match germline, which may point to a read error. V usage is TRBV11-2 and J usage is TRBJ2-7; tentatively, D is TRBD1 (5 bases). CDR3 length: 14 residues. Germline V gives CDR1 SGHAT, CDR2 FQNNGV. CDR3 residues: CASSNTQVSYEQYF. For the CDR3, the DNA is TGTGCCAGCAGCAACACACAGGTATCCTATGAGCAGTACTTC.

V and J are TRBV7-6 and TRBJ2-1, with 11 nucleotides matching TRBD2. Per the germline V gene, CDR1 is SGHVS and CDR2 is FNYEAQ. Trimming cost V 5 bases and J 2 bases; bases outside gene matches: 2. CDR3 length equals 15 residues. The chain's CDR3 is CASSPGLAAYNEQFF. CDR3 nucleotide sequence: TGTGCCAGCAGCCCGGGACTAGCGGCCTACAATGAGCAGTTCTTC.

The sample holds one count of this clone. The CDR3 reads CASGLPDRESGLETQYF. The CDR3, as DNA: TGTGCTAGTGGTTTGCCGGACAGGGAAAGCGGGCTGGAGACCCAGTACTTC. V and J are TRBV12-5 and TRBJ2-5; 8 positions agree with TRBD1. With V trimmed by 2 bases and J by 5 bases, 13 bases remained unmatched. This CDR3 contains 17 residues. Germline assignment: CDR1 LGHNT and CDR2 FRNRAP.

V is TRBV4-3 and J is TRBJ2-7; D uncertain. The CDR3 extends over 15 amino acids. V lost 4 bases to trimming and J lost 1 base, with 14 bases between them. Germline V gives CDR1 LGHNA, CDR2 YSLEER. CDR3 amino acids: CASSPRMGGSYEQYF. The CDR3 nucleotides are TGCGCCAGCAGCCCTCGCATGGGCGGTTCCTACGAGCAGTACTTC.

V and J are TRBV9 and TRBJ2-1; TRBD1 or TRBD2 may be the D gene (5 bases each). Between the trimmed V and J ends, which lost 4 bases and 5 bases, there was a span of 13 bases. Germline CDR1 is SGDLS and CDR2 is YYNGEE. CDR3 length: 14 amino acids. In nucleotides, the CDR3 is TGTGCCAGCAGCACCGGGACCTCACACAATGAGCAGTTCTTC. This sequence encodes CASSTGTSHNEQFF.

With regard to this clone: This same CDR3 is encoded by further DNA sequences in the sample. The rearrangement joins TRBV4-1 to TRBJ2-3; the match to TRBD2 covers 8 bases. Germline loops: CDR1 MGHRA, CDR2 YSYEKL. J gave up 0 bases and V 1 base, and 3 bases lay outside the gene matches. The length of the CDR3 is 16 residues. CDR3 DNA sequence: TGCGCCAGCAGCCAAGCACCTAGCGGGAGCACAGATACGCAGTATTTT. This encodes CASSQAPSGSTDTQYF.

V usage is TRBV11-2 and J usage is TRBJ2-3, with D unresolved. V was trimmed by 0 bases and J by 0 bases, leaving 4 bases between them. Germline V lookup: CDR1 SGHAT, CDR2 FQNNGV. The CDR3 spans 14 residues. The CDR3 DNA reads as TGTGCCAGCAGCTTAGAGGGGAGCACAGATACGCAGTATTTT. This translates into CASSLEGSTDTQYF.

V usage is TRBV5-1 and J usage is TRBJ1-1; possible D gene TRBD1, 6 bases. The length of the CDR3 is 15 residues. Germline V gene lookup returns CDR1 SGHRS and CDR2 YFSETQ. V shed 3 bases and J shed 1 base, with 13 bases lying between them. This chain's CDR3 is CASSSLQGTNTEAFF. The DNA of the CDR3 is TGCGCCAGCAGCTCCTTACAGGGAACGAACACTGAAGCTTTCTTT. Supplemented by reference TRBV5-1 and TRBJ1-1, the full variable domain reads KAGVTQTPRYLIKTRGQQVTLSCSPISGHRSVSWYQQTPGQGLQFLFEYFSETQRNKGNFPGRFSGRQFSNSRSEMNVSTLELGDSALYLCASSSLQGTNTEAFFGQGTRLTVV.

The CDR3 spells CAVQGTTNEKLFF. CDR3 nucleotide sequence: TGTGCCGTCCAGGGGACAACTAATGAAAAACTGTTTTTT. The genes are TRBV30 and TRBJ1-4; TRBD1 might be the D (6 bases). The length of the CDR3 is 13 residues. From germline, CDR1 is GTSNPN and CDR2 SVGIG (reference sequence). Trimming removed 8 bases at V and 0 bases at J, with 10 bases between.

This clone has only a few counts. V is TRBV4-1 and J is TRBJ1-1; D uncertain. Germline CDR1 reads MGHRA; CDR2 reads YSYEKL. The CDR3 consists of 13 residues. Trimming took off 2 bases at V and 10 bases at J, with 14 bases between the two ends. The DNA for the CDR3 is TGCGCCAGCAGCCAAACTCAAACCTCGGGAGCTTTCTTT. It encodes CASSQTQTSGAFF.

The V call is TRBV29-1, the J call TRBJ2-2, with 8 bases identical to TRBD2. CDR1 and CDR2 from the germline V gene are SQVTM and ANQGSEA. The CDR3 sequence is 15 residues long. Trimming removed 4 bases from V and 3 bases from J; junction bases left unmatched: 7. In nucleotides, the CDR3 is TGCAGCGTTGGGGGGTCTAGCGGGTACACCGGGGAGCTGTTTTTT. Protein sequence: CSVGGSSGYTGELFF.

The V call is TRBV4-3, the J call TRBJ2-3, with TRBD1 identical over 10 bases. CDR3 size: 17 residues. Germline CDR1 is LGHNA and CDR2 is YSLEER. The ends lost 0 bases at V and 3 bases at J; junction bases unmatched: 6. The CDR3 DNA sequence: TGCGCCAGCAGCCAAGACCGGGACAGGGGATGGACAGATACGCAGTATTTT. The encoded protein is CASSQDRDRGWTDTQYF.

The chain links TRBV2 to TRBJ1-2; TRBD1 is a possible D gene (5 bases). This CDR3 comprises 14 residues. Deletions cut 5 bases from V and 6 bases from J, with 16 bases between. The germline gives CDR1 SNHLY, CDR2 FYNNEI. CDR3 sequence reads: CASSYEPAGDGYTF. For the CDR3, the DNA is TGTGCCAGCAGTTACGAGCCGGCGGGGGATGGCTACACCTTC.

The chain carries TRBV4-1 and TRBJ2-7; D tentatively fits TRBD1 or TRBD2 (5 bases each). Germline V gene sequence: CDR1 MGHRA, CDR2 YSYEKL. The CDR3 extends over 16 amino acids. With 1 base removed from V and 3 bases from J, the gap between germline ends came to 16 bases. CDR3 DNA sequence: TGCGCCAGCAGCCAAGTAAGCATCGGGACCGACTACGAGCAGTACTTC. Amino acids: CASSQVSIGTDYEQYF.

CDR3 sequence (DNA): TGTGCCAGCAGCTGGACAGGCCGAAAGGCGCTAGCGGGAGATACCGGGGAGCTGTTTTTT. Translated, it gives CASSWTGRKALAGDTGELFF. The rearrangement uses TRBV5-8 and TRBJ2-2, with 10 nucleotides matching TRBD2. Germline trimming cut 3 bases from V and 5 bases from J; bases unmatched to any gene: 19. The CDR3 runs 20 residues. Looked up from germline, CDR1 is SGHTS and CDR2 is YDEGEE.

This sequence joins TRBV9 and TRBJ2-7; D call uncertain. CDR1 and CDR2 (germline): SGDLS, YYNGEE. CDR3 length: 13 amino acids. The germline V and J ends were trimmed by 0 bases and 2 bases, with 6 bases remaining between them. The CDR3 DNA reads as TGTGCCAGCAGCGTAGGGCCTGCCTACGAGCAGTACTTC. Residues: CASSVGPAYEQYF.